Listed here are 3 T cell receptor beta chains from one sample, sequenced in a study of cytomegalovirus exposure and HLA in healthy donors. PCR amplification relied on 60 Vbeta primers (plus 13 Jbeta primers). Data came from immunoSEQ multiplex PCR; TCRdb stores just in-frame clones and leaves some out. The repertoire holds some 150,000 clones, with 75% to 85% as singletons. Sequencing used PBMCs. The receptors stem from a human donor in good health.

The rearrangement joins TRBV18 to TRBJ2-7; 10 nucleotides match TRBD1. The CDR3 is 14 residues long. Germline CDR1 is KGHSH and CDR2 is LQKENI. V shed 3 bases and J 6 bases; nucleotides not matched to a gene: 5. The chain's CDR3 is CASSPGGQGSEQYF. CDR3 in DNA: TGTGCCAGCTCACCGGGGGGACAGGGGAGCGAGCAGTACTTC.

The chain is built from TRBV7-9 and TRBJ2-2; 13 bases are a match to TRBD2. V dropped 5 bases and J dropped 7; count of bases not matched to a gene: 10. Germline lookup yields CDR1 SEHNR and CDR2 FQNEAQ (reference sequence). The CDR3 totals 17 residues. CDR3 sequence reads: CASSRKLAGGPGGELFF. CDR3 nucleotide sequence: TGTGCCAGCAGCCGAAAACTAGCGGGAGGGCCTGGCGGGGAGCTGTTTTTT.

V gene TRBV2 combines with J gene TRBJ1-5; possibly TRBD1 for D (6 bases). This CDR3 comprises 14 residues. The V gene lost 8 bases and the J gene lost 3 bases, with 14 bases spanning the gap. CDR1 and CDR2 (germline): SNHLY, FYNNEI. CDR3 amino acids: CASVAGALNQPQHF. CDR3 coding DNA: TGTGCCAGCGTGGCGGGGGCTCTCAATCAGCCCCAGCATTTT.